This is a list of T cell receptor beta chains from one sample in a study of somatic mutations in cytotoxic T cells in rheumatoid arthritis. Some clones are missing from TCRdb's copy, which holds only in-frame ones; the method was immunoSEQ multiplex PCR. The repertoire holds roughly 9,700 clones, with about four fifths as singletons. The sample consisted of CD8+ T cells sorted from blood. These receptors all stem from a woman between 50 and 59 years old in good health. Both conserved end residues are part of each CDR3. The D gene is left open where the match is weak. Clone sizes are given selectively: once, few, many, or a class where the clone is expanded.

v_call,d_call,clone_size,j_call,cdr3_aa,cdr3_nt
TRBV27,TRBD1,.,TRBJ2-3,CASSSLPGQPSTDTQYF,TGTGCCAGCAGTTCCCTACCGGGACAGCCGAGCACAGATACGCAGTATTTT
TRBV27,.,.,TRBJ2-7,CASGGGGSSYEQYF,TGTGCCAGCGGGGGCGGGGGAAGCTCCTACGAGCAGTACTTC
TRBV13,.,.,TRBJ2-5,CASSLRPDNQETQYF,TGTGCCAGCAGCTTACGACCGGACAACCAAGAGACCCAGTACTTC
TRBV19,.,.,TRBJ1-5,CASNGGAGGQPQHF,TGTGCCAGTAATGGGGGGGCAGGAGGTCAGCCCCAGCATTTT
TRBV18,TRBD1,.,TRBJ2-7,CASSPPIDRAEQYF,TGTGCCAGCTCACCCCCTATTGACAGGGCTGAGCAGTACTTC
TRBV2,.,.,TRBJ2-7,CASSDQGSYEQYF,TGTGCCAGCAGTGATCAGGGCTCCTACGAGCAGTACTTC
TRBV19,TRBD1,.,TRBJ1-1,CASTVGTGGTEAFF,TGTGCCAGTACTGTGGGGACAGGGGGAACTGAAGCTTTCTTT
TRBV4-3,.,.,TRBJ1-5,CASSQEGQGGDSNQPQHF,TGCGCCAGCAGCCAAGAGGGCCAGGGAGGGGACAGCAATCAGCCCCAGCATTTT
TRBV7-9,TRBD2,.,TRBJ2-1,CASSSATSGWRYNEQFF,TGTGCCAGCAGCTCAGCGACTAGCGGGTGGCGGTACAATGAGCAGTTCTTC
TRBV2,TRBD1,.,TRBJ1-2,CASTKAARDRGPYTF,TGTGCCAGCACCAAGGCAGCCCGGGACAGGGGCCCCTACACCTTC
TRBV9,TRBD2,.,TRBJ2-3,CASSVATGTSGGTDTQYF,TGTGCCAGCAGCGTAGCTACAGGGACTAGCGGGGGGACAGATACGCAGTATTTT
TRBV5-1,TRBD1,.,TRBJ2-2,CASSGQGDTGELFF,TGCGCCAGCTCAGGACAGGGAGACACCGGGGAGCTGTTTTTT
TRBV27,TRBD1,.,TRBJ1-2,CASSSGGANYGYTF,TGTGCCAGCAGCTCAGGGGGCGCGAACTATGGCTACACCTTC
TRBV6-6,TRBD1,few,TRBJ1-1,CASSSNRGNTEAFF,TGTGCCAGCAGTTCAAACAGGGGGAACACTGAAGCTTTCTTT
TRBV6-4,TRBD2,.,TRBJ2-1,CASSVAGDSTNEQFF,TGTGCCAGCAGTGTAGCGGGGGACAGTACTAATGAGCAGTTCTTC
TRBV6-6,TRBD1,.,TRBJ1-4,CASRLTGGEEKLFF,TGTGCCAGCAGGTTGACAGGGGGAGAGGAAAAACTGTTTTTT
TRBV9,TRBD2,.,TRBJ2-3,CASSAPRLAGEEDAQYF,TGTGCCAGCAGCGCCCCGCGACTAGCGGGAGAAGAGGATGCGCAGTATTTT
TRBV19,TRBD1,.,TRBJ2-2,CASTWTGGNGELFF,TGTGCCAGTACGTGGACAGGGGGAAACGGGGAGCTGTTTTTT
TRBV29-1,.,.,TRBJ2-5,CSAIPLGDQETQYF,TGCAGCGCAATTCCCTTGGGAGATCAAGAGACCCAGTACTTC
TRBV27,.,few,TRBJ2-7,CASSPQATYEQYF,TGTGCCAGCAGCCCCCAGGCTACCTACGAGCAGTACTTC
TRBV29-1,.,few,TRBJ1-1,CSVVEWGRTEAFF,TGCAGCGTTGTAGAGTGGGGGCGGACTGAAGCTTTCTTT
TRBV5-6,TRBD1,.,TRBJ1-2,CASSLTGAPNYGYTF,TGTGCCAGCAGCTTAACAGGGGCTCCTAACTATGGCTACACCTTC
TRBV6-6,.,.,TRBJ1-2,CASTDLRTYYGYTF,TGTGCCAGCACTGATTTGCGGACATACTATGGCTACACCTTC
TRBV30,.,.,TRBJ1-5,CAWSHGRGNQPQHF,TGTGCCTGGAGCCATGGGAGGGGCAATCAGCCCCAGCATTTT
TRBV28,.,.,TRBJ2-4,CASFGAKNIQYF,TGTGCCAGCTTCGGGGCCAAAAACATTCAGTACTTC
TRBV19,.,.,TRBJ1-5,CASREGGPDQPQHF,TGTGCCAGTAGGGAGGGGGGGCCCGATCAGCCCCAGCATTTT
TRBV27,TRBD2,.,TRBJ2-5,CASSLGGVGQTQYF,TGTGCCAGCAGTTTAGGGGGGGTGGGTCAGACCCAGTACTTC
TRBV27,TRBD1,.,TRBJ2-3,CASSYIGQGPTDTQYF,TGTGCCAGCAGTTACATAGGACAGGGGCCCACAGATACGCAGTATTTT
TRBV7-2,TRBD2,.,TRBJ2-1,CASTSGRGAGQFF,TGTGCCAGCACCAGTGGGCGGGGGGCTGGGCAGTTCTTC
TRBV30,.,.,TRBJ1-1,CALGRGNTEAFF,TGTGCCTTGGGGCGGGGAAACACTGAAGCTTTCTTT
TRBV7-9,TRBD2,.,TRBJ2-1,CASSLGLADYNEQFF,TGTGCCAGCAGCTTAGGACTAGCGGACTACAATGAGCAGTTCTTC
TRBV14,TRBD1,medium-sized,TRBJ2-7,CASSQAGQGNYEQYF,TGTGCCAGCAGCCAAGCGGGACAGGGGAACTACGAGCAGTACTTC
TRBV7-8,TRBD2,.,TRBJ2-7,CASSVTSGGHEQYF,TGTGCCAGCAGCGTGACTAGCGGGGGCCACGAGCAGTACTTC
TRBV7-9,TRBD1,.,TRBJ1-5,CASSWDSNQPQHF,TGTGCCAGCAGCTGGGACAGTAATCAGCCCCAGCATTTT
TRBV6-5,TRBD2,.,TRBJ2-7,CASSARGVSYEQYF,TGTGCCAGCAGTGCACGGGGGGTCTCCTACGAGCAGTACTTC
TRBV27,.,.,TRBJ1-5,CASSAGTLSNQPQHF,TGTGCCAGCAGTGCCGGGACTCTTAGCAATCAGCCCCAGCATTTT
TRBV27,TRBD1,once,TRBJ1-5,CASSPRTGELDQPQHF,TGTGCCAGCAGTCCGAGGACAGGGGAATTAGATCAGCCCCAGCATTTT
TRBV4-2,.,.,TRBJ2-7,CASSPSGGTSYEQYF,TGTGCCAGCAGCCCTTCGGGCGGGACCTCCTACGAGCAGTACTTC
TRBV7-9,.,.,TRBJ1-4,CASSPQGSEVEKLFF,TGTGCCAGCAGCCCCCAGGGAAGTGAAGTTGAAAAACTGTTTTTT
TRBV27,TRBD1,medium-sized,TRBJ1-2,CASKAPGTGSHGYTF,TGTGCCAGCAAGGCCCCCGGGACAGGGTCTCATGGCTACACCTTC
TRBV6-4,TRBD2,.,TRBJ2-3,CASSDSSGGTDTQYF,TGTGCCAGCAGTGACTCTAGCGGGGGCACAGATACGCAGTATTTT
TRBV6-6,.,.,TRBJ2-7,CASSTSGPSSYEQYF,TGTGCCAGCAGTACTTCAGGGCCAAGCTCCTACGAGCAGTACTTC
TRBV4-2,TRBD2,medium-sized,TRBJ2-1,CASSQDSSGGADEQFF,TGTGCCAGCAGCCAAGATAGTAGCGGGGGGGCAGATGAGCAGTTCTTC
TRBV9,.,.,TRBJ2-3,CASSVAAGPGDTQYF,TGTGCCAGCAGCGTAGCGGCAGGGCCAGGAGATACGCAGTATTTT
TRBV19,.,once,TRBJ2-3,CASSSRLTDTQYF,TGTGCCAGTAGTAGTCGTCTCACAGATACGCAGTATTTT